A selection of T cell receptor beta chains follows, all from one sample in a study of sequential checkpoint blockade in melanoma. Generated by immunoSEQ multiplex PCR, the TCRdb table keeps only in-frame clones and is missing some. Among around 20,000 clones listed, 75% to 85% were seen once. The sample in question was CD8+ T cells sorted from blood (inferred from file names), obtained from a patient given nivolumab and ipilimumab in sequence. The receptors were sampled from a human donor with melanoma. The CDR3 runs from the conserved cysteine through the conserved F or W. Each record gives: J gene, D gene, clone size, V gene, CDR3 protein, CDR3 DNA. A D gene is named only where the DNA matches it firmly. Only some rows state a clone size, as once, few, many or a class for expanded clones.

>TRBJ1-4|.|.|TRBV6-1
CASSAPTRATNEKLFF
TGTGCCAGCAGTGCCCCGACCCGGGCAACTAATGAAAAACTGTTTTTT
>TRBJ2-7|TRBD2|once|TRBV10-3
CAISDPGLASYEQYF
TGTGCCATCAGTGATCCGGGACTAGCATCCTACGAGCAGTACTTC
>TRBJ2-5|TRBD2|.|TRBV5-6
CASSLDQRERYF
TGTGCCAGCAGCTTGGACCAGCGGGAAAGGTACTTC
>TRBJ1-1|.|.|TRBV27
CASSTGQLTEAFF
TGTGCCAGCAGTACTGGACAGTTGACTGAAGCTTTCTTT
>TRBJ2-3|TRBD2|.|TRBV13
CASSPGLAGSDTQYF
TGTGCCAGCAGCCCGGGACTAGCGGGTTCGGATACGCAGTATTTT
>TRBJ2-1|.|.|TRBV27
CASSFSGLVYNEQFF
TGTGCCAGCAGTTTCTCGGGACTGGTATACAATGAGCAGTTCTTC
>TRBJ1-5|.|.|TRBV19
CASALGGQPQHF
TGTGCCAGCGCCTTGGGGGGTCAGCCCCAGCATTTT
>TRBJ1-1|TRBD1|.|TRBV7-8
CASSSGTGYLTTEAFF
TGTGCCAGCAGCTCAGGGACAGGGTATCTTACCACTGAAGCTTTCTTT
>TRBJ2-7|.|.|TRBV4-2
CASSPNRGEGEQYF
TGTGCCAGCAGCCCTAATAGGGGGGAGGGCGAGCAGTACTTC
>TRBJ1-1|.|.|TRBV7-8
CASSPGRNTEAFF
TGTGCCAGCAGCCCGGGTCGAAACACTGAAGCTTTCTTT
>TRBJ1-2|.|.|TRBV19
CASSIKTVGSAGYTF
TGTGCCAGTAGTATTAAGACAGTCGGTTCGGCTGGCTACACCTTC
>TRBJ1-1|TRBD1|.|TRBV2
CASSVNFRTGAENTEAFF
TGTGCCAGCAGTGTAAATTTCCGGACAGGGGCGGAAAACACTGAAGCTTTCTTT
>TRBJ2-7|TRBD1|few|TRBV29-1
CSARGLYEQYF
TGCAGCGCCAGGGGGCTCTACGAGCAGTACTTC
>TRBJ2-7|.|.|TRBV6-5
CASSYSYSSYEQYF
TGTGCCAGCAGTTACTCGTACAGCTCCTACGAGCAGTACTTC
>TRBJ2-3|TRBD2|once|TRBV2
CASSEGPGRGGSTDTQYF
TGTGCCAGCAGTGAAGGGCCTGGGCGGGGGGGGAGCACAGATACGCAGTATTTT